This T cell receptor beta chain was observed in a study of control samples from healthy donors and cancer patients. The method was immunoSEQ multiplex PCR; TCRdb's version includes in-frame clones alone and lacks a portion of them. The table records about 100,000 clones, 85% of them present only once. Germline V gene data show CDR1 as SGHRS and CDR2 as YFSETQ. V was clipped by 4 bases and J by 8 bases; unmatched bases: 12. The CDR3 runs to 15 residues. The chain couples TRBV5-1 to TRBJ1-2, with 9 bases matching TRBD1. The source is a man aged 25 to 45 in good health. Material: blood. The CDR3 nucleotides are TGCGCCAGCAGCCTAACCCAACAGGGGGCGACGGGCTACACCTTC. Protein product: CASSLTQQGATGYTF.